Only one count was recorded for the clone carrying this T cell receptor beta chain. Antigen: not known. This entry belongs to a study of cytomegalovirus exposure and HLA in healthy donors. Findings and limits, study-wide: TCR beta V- and J-gene trimming, according to a later analysis, was linked to a missense DCLRE1C variant. Reported performance of the classifier showed diagnosis of cytomegalovirus status with high specificity and sensitivity. Only CMV serostatus was available as immune exposure information. Later analysis identified 16,951 TCR beta sequences associated with HLA alleles, using a false discovery rate threshold of 0.05.

The PCR ran on 60 Vbeta and 13 Jbeta primers. Using immunoSEQ multiplex PCR, the repertoire was profiled, and TCRdb retains in-frame clones only, with some absent. The table lists roughly 90,000 clones, around three quarters of them singletons. The sequenced sample was PBMCs. This receptor was identified in a woman aged 40 to 50 in good health and CMV-seropositive.

The CDR3 spells CASGFSGRASVGQYF. CDR3 sequence (DNA): TGTGCTAGTGGTTTTAGCGGGAGGGCCTCCGTGGGGCAGTACTTC. This sequence joins TRBV12-5 and TRBJ2-7; TRBD2 agrees at 11 bases. Germline CDR1 reads LGHNT; CDR2 reads FRNRAP. The J segment lost 9 bases and the V segment lost 3 bases, leaving 10 bases of the junction unmatched. The CDR3 runs 15 residues.